One and the same sample provided the 21 T cell receptor beta chains below, sequenced in a study of shared clonotypes between healthy human individuals. Clones were sequenced by immunoSEQ multiplex PCR, and TCRdb holds only the in-frame ones, with some missing. The sample consists of hundreds of thousands of clones, about 91% of them appearing once. The naive CD8 fraction comprised CD45RO-negative cells positively selected for CCR7 and excluded terminally differentiated effector memory CD45RA+ cells. Sequencing was performed on naive CD8+ T cells sorted from blood. These receptors originate from a man aged 25 to 45 in good health.

J is TRBJ2-3 and V is TRBV7-9; D might be TRBD1 (5 bases). The CDR3 sequence is 13 residues long. The ends were cut back, 10 bases at V and 4 bases at J, with 15 bases in the middle. Germline V gives CDR1 SEHNR, CDR2 FQNEAQ (reference sequence). DNA for the CDR3: TGTGCCATTGGGGCAGGGCGATCAGATACGCAGTATTTT. It translates to CAIGAGRSDTQYF.

The chain links TRBV4-1 to TRBJ1-1; TRBD1 might be the D (5 bases). Between the trimmed V and J ends, which lost 5 bases and 5 bases, there was a span of 12 bases. Per the germline V gene, CDR1 is MGHRA and CDR2 is YSYEKL. The CDR3 spans 13 residues. CDR3 nucleotide sequence: TGCGCCAGCAGCTCTCCCTGGGGGACTGAAGCTTTCTTT. It translates to CASSSPWGTEAFF.

CDR3 in DNA: TGTGCCAGTAGTATAGTAGGCGGGTTTAGCAATGAGCAGTTCTTC. This encodes CASSIVGGFSNEQFF. The chain links TRBV19 to TRBJ2-1; TRBD2 is a possible D gene (5 bases). Germline CDR1 and CDR2: LNHDA and SQIVND (reference sequence). With 1 base removed from V and 6 bases from J, the gap between germline ends came to 13 bases. The CDR3 sequence is 15 residues long. Supplemented by reference TRBV19 and TRBJ2-1, the full variable domain reads DGGITQSPKYLFRKEGQNVTLSCEQNLNHDAMYWYRQDPGQGLRLIYYSQIVNDFQKGDIAEGYSVSREKKESFPLTVTSAQKNPTAFYLCASSIVGGFSNEQFFGPGTRLTVL.

About this clone: Other DNA sequences from this sample encode an identical CDR3 as well. V usage is TRBV27 and J usage is TRBJ2-3, with TRBD2 matching 11 bases. CDR1 and CDR2 from the germline V gene are MNHEY and SMNVEV (reference sequence). The CDR3 spans 16 residues. V shed 5 bases, J shed 3 bases, and the junction held 7 bases outside the gene matches. The CDR3 loop reads CASSSIAGGLTDTQYF. CDR3 nucleotide sequence: TGTGCCAGCAGTAGCATAGCGGGAGGGTTAACAGATACGCAGTATTTT.

This clone was seen a single time. The V gene is TRBV28, the J gene TRBJ2-7, with TRBD1 matching 8 bases. The ends lost 6 bases at V and 6 bases at J; junction bases unmatched: 4. The CDR3 has 12 residues. The germline CDR1 and CDR2 sequences are MDHEN and SYDVKM. CDR3 sequence: CASRRDRGEQYF. The CDR3 coding sequence is TGTGCCAGCAGAAGAGACAGGGGCGAGCAGTACTTC.

This chain connects TRBV7-2 to TRBJ2-2, with D possibly called TRBD1 or TRBD2 (5 bases each). Trimming left V 8 bases short and J 3 bases short, with 7 bases between. In germline, CDR1 is SGHTA, CDR2 FQGNSA. CDR3 length equals 12 residues. This CDR3 is CASLGDTGELFF. DNA of the CDR3: TGTGCCAGCTTGGGGGACACCGGGGAGCTGTTTTTT.

This clone has just a few counts. The junction and the germline gene differ at one end; a read error may be behind it. The gene calls are TRBV15 and TRBJ1-4; TRBD1 matches 9 bases. From germline, CDR1 is LNHNV and CDR2 YYDKDF (reference sequence). This CDR3 is built from 16 residues. CDR3 sequence: CATSREPGTGNVKLFF. DNA for the CDR3: TGTGCCACCAGCAGAGAGCCCGGGACAGGGAATGTAAAACTGTTTTTT.

The chain uses TRBV27 and TRBJ1-4; 8 nucleotides match TRBD1. CDR3 size: 16 residues. The V and J ends lost 5 bases and 5 bases, in that order; junction bases with no gene match: 10. The germline CDR1 and CDR2 sequences are MNHEY and SMNVEV (reference sequence). The CDR3 nucleotides read TGTGCCAGCAGTCCAGGGACAGGTGGGGCAAATGAAAAACTGTTTTTT. This gives the protein CASSPGTGGANEKLFF. The full variable domain, in which reference TRBV27 and TRBJ1-4 provide the parts outside the CDR3, is EAQVTQNPRYLITVTGKKLTVTCSQNMNHEYMSWYRQDPGLGLRQIYYSMNVEVTDKGDVPEGYKVSRKEKRNFPLILESPSPNQTSLYFCASSPGTGGANEKLFFGSGTQLSVL.

This rearrangement joins TRBV9 to TRBJ2-7, with 8 positions matching TRBD2. The CDR3 covers 14 residues. V shed 3 bases and J 5 bases; nucleotides not matched to a gene: 7. Per the germline V gene, CDR1 is SGDLS and CDR2 is YYNGEE. The CDR3 DNA reads TGTGCCAGCAGCGGAAGCGGGAGTCTGCACGAGCAGTACTTC. Protein sequence: CASSGSGSLHEQYF. Filled out from reference TRBV9 and TRBJ2-7, the complete variable domain reads DSGVTQTPKHLITATGQRVTLRCSPRSGDLSVYWYQQSLDQGLQFLIQYYNGEERAKGNILERFSAQQFPDLHSELNLSSLELGDSALYFCASSGSGSLHEQYFGPGTRLTVT.

This sequence joins TRBV9 and TRBJ2-3, with TRBD2 identical over 9 bases. The CDR3 consists of 16 residues. Germline V gives CDR1 SGDLS, CDR2 YYNGEE. V shed 3 bases and J 1 base; nucleotides not matched to a gene: 6. The CDR3 region has the DNA TGTGCCAGCAGCGCGACTAGCGGAACAGGCACAGATACGCAGTATTTT. Translated: CASSATSGTGTDTQYF.

This rearrangement joins TRBV29-1 to TRBJ1-2, with unresolved D. Looked up from germline, CDR1 is SQVTM and CDR2 is ANQGSEA. This CDR3 has 15 residues. V lost 0 bases to trimming and J lost 5 bases, with 16 bases between them. The CDR3 here is CSVEDRIAEGYGYTF. CDR3 nucleotides: TGCAGCGTTGAAGACCGGATAGCGGAGGGTTATGGCTACACCTTC.

J is TRBJ1-4 and V is TRBV2, with D hard to call. V shed 5 bases and J shed 0 bases, with 7 bases lying between them. This CDR3 contains 14 residues. Germline V gene lookup returns CDR1 SNHLY and CDR2 FYNNEI. The CDR3 protein is CASSPEATNEKLFF. In nucleotides, the CDR3 is TGTGCCAGCAGTCCAGAGGCAACTAATGAAAAACTGTTTTTT.

The chain carries TRBV9 and TRBJ1-3, with D unclear. The ends were cut back, 4 bases at V and 2 bases at J, with 13 bases in the middle. Germline CDR1 is SGDLS and CDR2 is YYNGEE. CDR3 length equals 15 residues. DNA of the CDR3: TGTGCCAGCAGCCTCGGTTCTGGGGCTGGAAACACCATATATTTT. As protein: CASSLGSGAGNTIYF.

Turning to this clone: This same CDR3 is encoded by further DNA sequences in the sample. The chain joins TRBV5-6 to TRBJ2-7, with no clear D. The CDR3 is 13 amino acids. V was trimmed by 0 bases and J by 1 base, leaving 5 bases between them. Germline CDR1 SGHDT, CDR2 YYEEEE. The CDR3 DNA follows: TGTGCCAGCAGCTTGGGGCAGTCCTACGAGCAGTACTTC. It specifies CASSLGQSYEQYF.

The chain links TRBV4-3 to TRBJ1-5; the D is unclear. The length of the CDR3 is 13 residues. V dropped 4 bases and J dropped 4 bases, with 8 bases sitting between them. The V gene's germline CDR1 is LGHNA and CDR2 YSLEER. CDR3 DNA: TGCGCCAGCAGCCCGGGAGCAAATCAGCCCCAGCATTTT. Translated: CASSPGANQPQHF.

V and J are TRBV27 and TRBJ1-5; D gene ambiguous. From germline, CDR1 is MNHEY and CDR2 SMNVEV (reference sequence). CDR3 length: 15 amino acids. Trimming removed 3 bases at V and 1 base at J, with 10 bases between. The CDR3 reads CASSFGPGSNQPQHF. DNA for the CDR3: TGTGCCAGCAGTTTTGGCCCGGGGAGCAATCAGCCCCAGCATTTT.

This chain uses TRBV7-9 with TRBJ1-5, with D hard to call. CDR3 length equals 12 residues. From germline, CDR1 is SEHNR and CDR2 FQNEAQ (reference sequence). The germline V and J ends were trimmed by 3 bases and 9 bases, with 9 bases remaining between them. CDR3 sequence: CASSLDDRPQHF. The CDR3 region has the DNA TGTGCCAGCAGCTTGGACGATCGGCCCCAGCATTTT.

The V gene is TRBV18, the J gene TRBJ2-6; D is undetermined. The V end was cut by 6 bases, the J end by 0 bases, with 12 bases between. This CDR3 contains 16 residues. Germline loops: CDR1 KGHSH, CDR2 LQKENI. As DNA, the CDR3 is TGTGCCAGCTCCCACACTGTCAGCTCTGGGGCCAACGTCCTGACTTTC. Translating gives CASSHTVSSGANVLTF.

The chain carries TRBV5-6 and TRBJ2-3; D could derive from TRBD1 or TRBD2 (5 bases each). The CDR3 length is 14 residues. Between the trimmed V and J ends, which lost 0 bases and 8 bases, there was a span of 13 bases. Germline V lookup: CDR1 SGHDT, CDR2 YYEEEE. The CDR3, as DNA: TGTGCCAGCAGCTTGGGACGGGGCCCACGTACGCAGTATTTT. This gives the protein CASSLGRGPRTQYF.

DNA of the CDR3: TGCAGCGCCGAGGCCGAGATGAACACCGGGGAGCTGTTTTTT. Its translation: CSAEAEMNTGELFF. The chain uses TRBV29-1 and TRBJ2-2; D not resolved. Germline assignment: CDR1 SQVTM and CDR2 ANQGSEA. The V gene lost 7 bases and the J gene lost 1 base, with 13 bases spanning the gap. The CDR3 loop spans 14 amino acids.

As to this clone: Other DNA sequences in the sample encode the same CDR3. The V and J genes are TRBV19 and TRBJ2-7, with a weak D call TRBD2 (6 bases). The V gene lost 4 bases and the J gene lost 3 bases, with 7 bases spanning the gap. CDR1 LNHDA and CDR2 SQIVND come from the germline V gene (reference sequence). The CDR3 is 12 residues long. The CDR3 loop is CASSTGDYEQYF. The CDR3 nucleotides read TGTGCCAGTAGTACGGGGGACTACGAGCAGTACTTC.